The rows below give T cell receptor beta chains drawn from one sample of a study of CD8 T cells in ankylosing spondylitis. One entry per CDR3 protein, called by TCRdb with MiXCR from the 5' RACE reads. The sample carries about 450,000 distinct CDR3 sequences, roughly a quarter recorded once. The sample was blood, either unsorted or a sorted T cell fraction (not recorded which). All receptors derive from a male donor with ankylosing spondylitis. Each CDR3 is given with its conserved first and last residue. The order of the fields is CDR3 protein, CDR3 DNA, V gene, D gene, J gene, clone size. The D gene is left open where the match is weak. Some rows have no size entry. The others give once, few or many, or a class for an expanded clone.

CDR3: CASSPPELSTDTQYF
DNA: TGTGCCAGCAGCCCTCCTGAGCTTAGCACAGATACGCAGTATTTT
V: TRBV4-2
D: NA
J: TRBJ2-3
size: NA

CDR3: CANSEGRDGYNSPLHF
DNA: TGTGCCAATTCGGAAGGCCGGGACGGTTATAATTCACCCCTCCACTTT
V: TRBV12-3/TRBV12-4
D: NA
J: TRBJ1-6
size: few

CDR3: CATSDSRLRGGETQYF
DNA: TGTGCCACCAGTGATTCGCGGCTTCGGGGAGGCGAGACCCAGTACTTC
V: TRBV24-1
D: NA
J: TRBJ2-5
size: few

CDR3: CATQQGNTEAFF
DNA: TGTGCCACCCAACAGGGGAACACTGAAGCTTTCTTT
V: TRBV3-1
D: NA
J: TRBJ1-1
size: few

CDR3: CATNRGGNYGYTF
DNA: TGTGCCACCAACAGGGGGGGTAACTATGGCTACACCTTC
V: TRBV15
D: TRBD1
J: TRBJ1-2
size: few

CDR3: CSARKQGGTGYTF
DNA: TGCAGTGCTAGAAAACAGGGGGGGACGGGCTACACCTTC
V: TRBV20-1
D: TRBD1
J: TRBJ1-2
size: few

CDR3: CASSYGLAGATGELFF
DNA: TGTGCCAGCAGCTATGGACTAGCGGGAGCAACCGGGGAGCTGTTTTTT
V: TRBV7-6
D: TRBD2
J: TRBJ2-2
size: NA

CDR3: CASSLDSAAGSTDTQYF
DNA: TGTGCCAGCAGCTTAGATTCGGCAGCGGGTAGCACAGATACGCAGTATTTT
V: TRBV11-2
D: NA
J: TRBJ2-3
size: NA

CDR3: CASSKTSLQYNEQFF
DNA: TGTGCCAGCAGTAAAACTAGTTTGCAGTACAATGAGCAGTTCTTC
V: TRBV2
D: NA
J: TRBJ2-1
size: few

CDR3: CASSLARGAEYNYGYTF
DNA: TGCGCCAGCAGCTTGGCCAGGGGGGCTGAATATAACTATGGCTACACCTTC
V: TRBV5-1
D: TRBD1
J: TRBJ1-2
size: NA

CDR3: CASSQDGWGGGYTF
DNA: TGTGCCAGCAGCCAAGATGGCTGGGGTGGTGGCTACACCTTC
V: TRBV3-1
D: NA
J: TRBJ1-2
size: NA

CDR3: CAISERDRVEAFF
DNA: TGTGCCATCAGTGAGCGGGACAGGGTTGAAGCTTTCTTT
V: TRBV10-3
D: TRBD1
J: TRBJ1-1
size: NA

CDR3: CASSLVPRGELFF
DNA: TGCGCCAGCAGCTTAGTCCCTAGGGGGGAGCTGTTTTTT
V: TRBV5-1
D: NA
J: TRBJ2-2
size: NA

CDR3: CSASIYREGGYTF
DNA: TGCAGTGCCTCAATCTACAGGGAAGGTGGCTACACCTTC
V: TRBV20-1
D: NA
J: TRBJ1-2
size: few

CDR3: CASSLAGGGYTF
DNA: TGTGCCAGCAGTTTAGCGGGTGGGGGCTACACCTTC
V: TRBV12-3/TRBV12-4
D: NA
J: TRBJ1-2
size: many

CDR3: CASSSGTGFNDYGYTF
DNA: TGTGCCAGCAGTTCCGGGACAGGGTTTAATGACTATGGCTACACCTTC
V: TRBV12-3/TRBV12-4
D: TRBD1
J: TRBJ1-2
size: NA

CDR3: CASSLRQPQNSPLHF
DNA: TGTGCCAGCAGTTTAAGACAGCCACAGAATTCACCCCTCCACTTT
V: TRBV12-3/TRBV12-4
D: NA
J: TRBJ1-6
size: NA

CDR3: CSASFLQGRETQYF
DNA: TGCAGTGCTAGCTTCTTACAGGGGAGAGAGACCCAGTACTTC
V: TRBV20-1
D: TRBD1
J: TRBJ2-5
size: NA

CDR3: CATSRDTGPYGYTF
DNA: TGTGCCACCAGCAGAGATACAGGGCCGTATGGCTACACCTTC
V: TRBV15
D: NA
J: TRBJ1-2
size: NA

CDR3: CSAVRDTSYEQYF
DNA: TGCAGTGCCGTCCGGGACACCTCCTACGAGCAGTACTTC
V: TRBV20-1
D: NA
J: TRBJ2-7
size: NA